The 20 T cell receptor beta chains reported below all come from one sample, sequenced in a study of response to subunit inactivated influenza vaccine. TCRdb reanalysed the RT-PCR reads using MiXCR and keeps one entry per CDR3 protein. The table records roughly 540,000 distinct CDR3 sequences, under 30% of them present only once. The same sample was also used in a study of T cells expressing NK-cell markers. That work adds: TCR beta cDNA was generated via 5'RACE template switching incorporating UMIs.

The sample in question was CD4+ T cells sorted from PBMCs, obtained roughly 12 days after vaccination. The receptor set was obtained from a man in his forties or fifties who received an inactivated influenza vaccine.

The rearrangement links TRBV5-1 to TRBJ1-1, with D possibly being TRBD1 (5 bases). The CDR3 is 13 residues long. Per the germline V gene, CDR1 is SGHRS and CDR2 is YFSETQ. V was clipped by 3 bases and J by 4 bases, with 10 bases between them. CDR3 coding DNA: TGCGCCAGCAGCTCCGGACACCCCACTGAAGCTTTCTTT. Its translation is CASSSGHPTEAFF.

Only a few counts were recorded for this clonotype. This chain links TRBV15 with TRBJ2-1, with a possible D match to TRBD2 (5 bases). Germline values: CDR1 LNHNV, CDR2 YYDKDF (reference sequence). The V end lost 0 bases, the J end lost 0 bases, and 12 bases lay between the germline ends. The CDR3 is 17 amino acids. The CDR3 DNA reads TGTGCCACCAGCAGAGAGAAGCGGCGCAGCTCCTACAATGAGCAGTTCTTC. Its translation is CATSREKRRSSYNEQFF.

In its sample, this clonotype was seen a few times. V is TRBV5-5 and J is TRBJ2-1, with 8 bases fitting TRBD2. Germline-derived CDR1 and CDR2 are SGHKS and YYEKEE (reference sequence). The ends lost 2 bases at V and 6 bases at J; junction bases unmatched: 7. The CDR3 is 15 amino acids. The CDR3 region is CASSLGGRFFNEQFF. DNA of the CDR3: TGTGCCAGCAGCTTAGGCGGGAGGTTCTTCAATGAGCAGTTCTTC.

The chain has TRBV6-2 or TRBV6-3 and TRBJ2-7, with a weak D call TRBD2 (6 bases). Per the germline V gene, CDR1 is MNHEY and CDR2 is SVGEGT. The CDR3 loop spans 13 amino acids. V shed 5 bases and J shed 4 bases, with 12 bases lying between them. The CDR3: CASSKLAGYEQYF. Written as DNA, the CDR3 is TGTGCCAGCAGTAAACTCGCGGGGTACGAGCAGTACTTC.

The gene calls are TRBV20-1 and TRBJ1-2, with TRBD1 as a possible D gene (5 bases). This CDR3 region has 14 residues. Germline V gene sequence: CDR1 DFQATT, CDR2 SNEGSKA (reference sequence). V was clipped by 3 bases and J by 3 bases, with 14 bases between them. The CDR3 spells CSARGGEVDYGYTF. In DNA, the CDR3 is TGCAGTGCTAGGGGAGGGGAGGTAGACTATGGCTACACCTTC.

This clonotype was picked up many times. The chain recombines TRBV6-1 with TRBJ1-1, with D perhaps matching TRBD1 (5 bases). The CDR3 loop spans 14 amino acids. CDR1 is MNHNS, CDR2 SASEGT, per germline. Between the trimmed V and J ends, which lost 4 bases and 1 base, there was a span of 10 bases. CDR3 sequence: CASSVRGKNTEAFF. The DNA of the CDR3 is TGTGCCAGCAGTGTGCGGGGGAAGAACACTGAAGCTTTCTTT.

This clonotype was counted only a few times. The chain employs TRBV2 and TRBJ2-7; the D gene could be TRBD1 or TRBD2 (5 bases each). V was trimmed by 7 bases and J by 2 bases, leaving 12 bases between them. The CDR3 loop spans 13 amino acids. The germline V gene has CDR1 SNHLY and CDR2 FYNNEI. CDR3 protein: CASTRDGAYEQYF. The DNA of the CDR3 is TGTGCCAGCACTCGGGACGGAGCCTACGAGCAGTACTTC. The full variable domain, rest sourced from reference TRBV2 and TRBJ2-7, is EPEVTQTPSHQVTQMGQEVILRCVPISNHLYFYWYRQILGQKVEFLVSFYNNEISEKSEIFDDQFSVERPDGSNFTLKIRSTKLEDSAMYFCASTRDGAYEQYFGPGTRLTVT.

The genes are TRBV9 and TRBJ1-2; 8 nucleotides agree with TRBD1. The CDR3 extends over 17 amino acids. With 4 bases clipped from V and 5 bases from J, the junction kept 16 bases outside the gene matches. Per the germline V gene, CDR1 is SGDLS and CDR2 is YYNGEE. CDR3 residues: CASSPSGDRLTNYGYTF. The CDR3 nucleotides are TGTGCCAGCAGCCCCTCCGGGGACAGGCTGACCAATTATGGCTACACCTTC. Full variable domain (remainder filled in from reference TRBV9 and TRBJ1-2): DSGVTQTPKHLITATGQRVTLRCSPRSGDLSVYWYQQSLDQGLQFLIQYYNGEERAKGNILERFSAQQFPDLHSELNLSSLELGDSALYFCASSPSGDRLTNYGYTFGSGTRLTVV.

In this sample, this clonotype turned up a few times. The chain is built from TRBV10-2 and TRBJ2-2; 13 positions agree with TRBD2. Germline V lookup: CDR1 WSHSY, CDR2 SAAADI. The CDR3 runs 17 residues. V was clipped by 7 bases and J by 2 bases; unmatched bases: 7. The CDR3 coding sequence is TGCGCCAGCACCAGAACTAGCGGGAGGGGTAACACCGGGGAGCTGTTTTTT. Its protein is CASTRTSGRGNTGELFF.

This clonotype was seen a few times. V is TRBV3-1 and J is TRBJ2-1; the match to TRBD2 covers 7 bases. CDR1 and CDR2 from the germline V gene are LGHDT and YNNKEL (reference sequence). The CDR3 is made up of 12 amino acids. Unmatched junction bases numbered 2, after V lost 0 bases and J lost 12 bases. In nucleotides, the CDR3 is TGTGCCAGCAGCCAAGACCAGCGGGGGCAGTTCTTC. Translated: CASSQDQRGQFF.

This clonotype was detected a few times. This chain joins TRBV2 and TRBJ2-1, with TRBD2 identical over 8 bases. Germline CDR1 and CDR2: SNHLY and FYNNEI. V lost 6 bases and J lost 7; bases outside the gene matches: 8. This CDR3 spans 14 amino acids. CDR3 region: CASSGTRVRNEQFF. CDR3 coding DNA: TGTGCCAGCAGCGGGACTAGGGTTCGGAATGAGCAGTTCTTC.

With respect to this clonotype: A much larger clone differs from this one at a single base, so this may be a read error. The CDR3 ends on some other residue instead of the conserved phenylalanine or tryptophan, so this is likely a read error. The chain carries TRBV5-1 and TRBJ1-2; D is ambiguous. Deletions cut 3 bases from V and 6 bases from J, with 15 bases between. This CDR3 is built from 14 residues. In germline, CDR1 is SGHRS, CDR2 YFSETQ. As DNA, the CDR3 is TGCGCCAGCAGCTCGGGGTCCTCAAAGGATGGCTACACCCTC. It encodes CASSSGSSKDGYTL.

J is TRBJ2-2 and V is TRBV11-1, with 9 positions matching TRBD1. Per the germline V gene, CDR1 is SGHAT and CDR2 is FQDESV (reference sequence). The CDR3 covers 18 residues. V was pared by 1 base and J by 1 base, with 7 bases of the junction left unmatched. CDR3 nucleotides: TGTGCCAGCAGCTTAGGAGGACAGGGGATATTGAACACCGGGGAGCTGTTTTTT. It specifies CASSLGGQGILNTGELFF.

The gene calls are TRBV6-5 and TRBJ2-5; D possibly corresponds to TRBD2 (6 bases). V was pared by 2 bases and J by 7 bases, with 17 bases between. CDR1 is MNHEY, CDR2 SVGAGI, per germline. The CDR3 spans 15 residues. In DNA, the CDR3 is TGTGCCAGCAGTTACAGTGGCGGACCCGGGGGGACCCAGTACTTC. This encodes CASSYSGGPGGTQYF.

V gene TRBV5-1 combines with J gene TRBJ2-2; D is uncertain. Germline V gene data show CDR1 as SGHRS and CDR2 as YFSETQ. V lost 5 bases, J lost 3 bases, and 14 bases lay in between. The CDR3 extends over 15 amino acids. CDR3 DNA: TGCGCCAGCAGTTGGACGGGTCGCGACACCGGGGAGCTGTTTTTT. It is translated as CASSWTGRDTGELFF.

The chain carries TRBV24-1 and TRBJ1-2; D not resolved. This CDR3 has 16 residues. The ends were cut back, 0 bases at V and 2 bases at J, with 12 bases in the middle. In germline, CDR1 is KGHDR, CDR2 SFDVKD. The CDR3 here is CATSDLRTLTNYGYTF. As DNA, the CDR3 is TGTGCCACCAGTGATTTGCGTACTTTAACGAACTATGGCTACACCTTC.

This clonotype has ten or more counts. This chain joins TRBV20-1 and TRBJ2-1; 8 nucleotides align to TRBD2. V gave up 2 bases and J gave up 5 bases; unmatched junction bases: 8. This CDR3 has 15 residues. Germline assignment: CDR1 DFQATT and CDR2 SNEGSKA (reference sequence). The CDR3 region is CSARRQVAGHNEQFF. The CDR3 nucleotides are TGCAGTGCTAGAAGGCAAGTAGCGGGACACAATGAGCAGTTCTTC.

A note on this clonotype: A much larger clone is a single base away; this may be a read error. CDR3 sequence (DNA): TGTGCCAGCAGGGCGGGGACCCAAGAGACCCTGTACTTC. This codes for CASRAGTQETLYF. The chain combines TRBV4-2 with TRBJ2-5, with D maybe TRBD2 (6 bases). The CDR3 covers 13 residues. Germline V gene data show CDR1 as LGHNA and CDR2 as YNFKEQ.

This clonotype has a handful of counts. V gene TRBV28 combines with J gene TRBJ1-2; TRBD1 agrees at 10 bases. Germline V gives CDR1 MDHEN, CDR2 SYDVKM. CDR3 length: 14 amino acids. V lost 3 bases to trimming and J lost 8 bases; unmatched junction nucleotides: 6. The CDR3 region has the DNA TGTGCCAGCAGTTTTGACAGGGGGCAAGGAGGCTACACCTTC. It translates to CASSFDRGQGGYTF.

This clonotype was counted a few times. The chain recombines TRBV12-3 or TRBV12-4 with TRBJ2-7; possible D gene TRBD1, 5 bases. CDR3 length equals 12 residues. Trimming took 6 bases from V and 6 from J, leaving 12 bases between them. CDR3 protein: CASRTQGSEQYF. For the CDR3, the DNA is TGTGCCAGCAGGACGCAGGGATCCGAGCAGTACTTC.